These 15 T cell receptor beta chains share one sample of origin, sequenced in a study of blood T cell repertoires in COVID-19. Assay: immunoSEQ multiplex PCR; the TCRdb copy retains only in-frame clones and omits some. The repertoire has some 190,000 clones, approximately 90% of them found once; the top ten carry approximately 4.5%. The sequenced sample was peripheral blood. These receptors were collected from a human donor in a cohort sampled during active COVID-19.

This rearrangement joins TRBV6-2 or TRBV6-3 to TRBJ1-2; TRBD1 is a possible D gene (6 bases). Germline V gene sequence: CDR1 MNHEY, CDR2 SVGEGT. Trimming took 6 bases from V and 8 from J, leaving 19 bases between them. The CDR3 loop spans 14 amino acids. The CDR3 bases are TGTGCCAGCAGCCACCGGGACACCCTGAGGGGCTACACCTTC. This encodes CASSHRDTLRGYTF.

This chain uses TRBV18 with TRBJ2-1, with TRBD1 identical over 8 bases. The ends lost 4 bases at V and 6 bases at J; junction bases unmatched: 8. The CDR3 loop spans 15 amino acids. Looked up from germline, CDR1 is KGHSH and CDR2 is LQKENI. The CDR3, as DNA: TGTGCCAGCTCACGCTCAGGGGGCGACTCCAATGAGCAGTTCTTC. Protein product: CASSRSGGDSNEQFF.

The chain links TRBV18 to TRBJ2-2, with 9 bases matching TRBD1. The CDR3 covers 18 residues. Germline V CDR1 and CDR2: KGHSH, LQKENI. Trimming cost V 5 bases and J 1 base; bases outside gene matches: 11. CDR3 sequence (DNA): TGTGCCAGCTCATCTCAGCCTCCGGGACAGGGGAACACCGGGGAGCTGTTTTTT. Amino acids: CASSSQPPGQGNTGELFF.

The V and J genes are TRBV10-2 and TRBJ2-7; 9 nucleotides agree with TRBD1. CDR3 size: 16 residues. Trimming took 1 base from V and 3 from J; bases not matched to a gene: 7. Germline loops: CDR1 WSHSY, CDR2 SAAADI. In DNA form, the CDR3 reads TGCGCCAGCAGTGAGTTGAGGTGGGGACAGGGCTACGAGCAGTACTTC. Amino acids: CASSELRWGQGYEQYF.

This chain uses TRBV5-1 with TRBJ1-4; 9 bases are a match to TRBD1. V gave up 4 bases and J gave up 1 base; unmatched junction bases: 8. The CDR3 runs 17 residues. Germline V gene sequence: CDR1 SGHRS, CDR2 YFSETQ. CDR3 amino acids: CASSIGQGKVTNEKLFF. The CDR3 nucleotides are TGCGCCAGCAGCATCGGACAGGGGAAGGTAACTAATGAAAAACTGTTTTTT.

The chain links TRBV18 to TRBJ2-1; maybe TRBD1 (6 bases). The CDR3 is 13 amino acids. In germline, CDR1 is KGHSH, CDR2 LQKENI. Trimming removed 4 bases at V and 5 bases at J, with 9 bases between. CDR3 DNA: TGTGCCAGCTCACTGACAGGTAACAATGAGCAGTTCTTC. Amino acid sequence: CASSLTGNNEQFF.

This rearrangement joins TRBV13 to TRBJ2-2; weak D call: TRBD2 (5 bases). The V end was cut by 4 bases, the J end by 1 base, with 10 bases between. Germline assignment: CDR1 PRHDT and CDR2 FYEKMQ (reference sequence). CDR3 length: 15 amino acids. As DNA, the CDR3 is TGTGCCAGCAGCTCTAACGGGGTGAACACCGGGGAGCTGTTTTTT. This sequence encodes CASSSNGVNTGELFF. Filled out from reference TRBV13 and TRBJ2-2, the complete variable domain reads AAGVIQSPRHLIKEKRETATLKCYPIPRHDTVYWYQQGPGQDPQFLISFYEKMQSDKGSIPDRFSAQQFSDYHSELNMSSLELGDSALYFCASSSNGVNTGELFFGEGSRLTVL.

V and J are TRBV10-3 and TRBJ1-6; D gene uncertain. The CDR3 has 15 amino acids. Germline V gene data show CDR1 as ENHRY and CDR2 as SYGVKD. V lost 0 bases, J lost 3 bases, and 6 bases lay in between. Here the CDR3 DNA reads TGTGCCATCAGTGAGTCTGCAGACTATAATTCACCCCTCCACTTT. Translating gives CAISESADYNSPLHF.

The chain is built from TRBV28 and TRBJ2-4; possibly TRBD1 for D (6 bases). Per germline, CDR1 MDHEN and CDR2 SYDVKM. This CDR3 comprises 13 residues. Trimming stripped 6 bases from V and 6 bases from J, with 12 bases between. The CDR3 loop is CASRQQGRNIQYF. The DNA of the CDR3 is TGTGCCAGCAGACAACAGGGTCGAAACATTCAGTACTTC.

V and J are TRBV6-5 and TRBJ2-3; 8 bases line up with TRBD2. The CDR3 length is 14 residues. Germline CDR1 and CDR2: MNHEY and SVGAGI. V lost 6 bases to trimming and J lost 2 bases; unmatched junction nucleotides: 4. The CDR3 spells CASRAGAVTDTQYF. In DNA, the CDR3 is TGTGCCAGCAGAGCGGGGGCTGTCACAGATACGCAGTATTTT.

This clone was seen a handful of times. In nucleotides, the CDR3 is TGTGCCAGTATTCATCTAGGGAACACTGAAGCTTTCTTT. Encoded protein: CASIHLGNTEAFF. The V gene is TRBV19, the J gene TRBJ1-1; no clear D gene. The germline V gene has CDR1 LNHDA and CDR2 SQIVND (reference sequence). With 7 bases removed from V and 1 base from J, the gap between germline ends came to 10 bases. The CDR3 runs 13 residues.

The rearrangement uses TRBV6-2 or TRBV6-3 and TRBJ2-5, with D perhaps TRBD1 (6 bases). The CDR3 runs 18 residues. The germline CDR1 and CDR2 sequences are MNHEY and SVGEGT. The V end was cut by 2 bases, the J end by 2 bases, with 21 bases between. In DNA form, the CDR3 reads TGTGCCAGCAGTTACCACAGGGCAATACTAGGGCTTCAAGAGACCCAGTACTTC. Its protein is CASSYHRAILGLQETQYF.

The chain uses TRBV5-1 and TRBJ2-3; tentatively, D is TRBD1 (5 bases). V shed 0 bases and J shed 2 bases, with 28 bases lying between them. Germline-derived CDR1 and CDR2 are SGHRS and YFSETQ. CDR3 length equals 21 residues. The CDR3 sequence: CASSLGTYYPLKQDSTDTQYF. The CDR3 nucleotides are TGCGCCAGCAGCTTGGGAACCTATTACCCTCTGAAACAGGATTCCACAGATACGCAGTATTTT.

The V and J genes are TRBV11-2 and TRBJ2-3; D is unresolved. Germline assignment: CDR1 SGHAT and CDR2 FQNNGV. This CDR3 is built from 16 residues. Between the trimmed V and J ends, which lost 1 base and 1 base, there was a span of 12 bases. The CDR3 is CASSLGINRGTDTQYF. As DNA, the CDR3 is TGTGCCAGCAGCTTAGGGATTAACCGGGGCACAGATACGCAGTATTTT. The variable domain in full, completed from reference TRBV11-2 and TRBJ2-3, reads EAGVAQSPRYKIIEKRQSVAFWCNPISGHATLYWYQQILGQGPKLLIQFQNNGVVDDSQLPKDRFSAERLKGVDSTLKIQPAKLEDSAVYLCASSLGINRGTDTQYFGPGTRLTVL.

This clone was recorded only once. This chain links TRBV27 with TRBJ1-4, with 9 bases matching TRBD1. CDR3 length: 16 residues. Trimming cost V 5 bases and J 8 bases; bases outside gene matches: 12. Germline-derived CDR1 and CDR2 are MNHEY and SMNVEV (reference sequence). In DNA, the CDR3 is TGTGCCAGCAGTCCCCTTCGGGACAGGGCGAAAGAAAAACTGTTTTTT. This translates into CASSPLRDRAKEKLFF.